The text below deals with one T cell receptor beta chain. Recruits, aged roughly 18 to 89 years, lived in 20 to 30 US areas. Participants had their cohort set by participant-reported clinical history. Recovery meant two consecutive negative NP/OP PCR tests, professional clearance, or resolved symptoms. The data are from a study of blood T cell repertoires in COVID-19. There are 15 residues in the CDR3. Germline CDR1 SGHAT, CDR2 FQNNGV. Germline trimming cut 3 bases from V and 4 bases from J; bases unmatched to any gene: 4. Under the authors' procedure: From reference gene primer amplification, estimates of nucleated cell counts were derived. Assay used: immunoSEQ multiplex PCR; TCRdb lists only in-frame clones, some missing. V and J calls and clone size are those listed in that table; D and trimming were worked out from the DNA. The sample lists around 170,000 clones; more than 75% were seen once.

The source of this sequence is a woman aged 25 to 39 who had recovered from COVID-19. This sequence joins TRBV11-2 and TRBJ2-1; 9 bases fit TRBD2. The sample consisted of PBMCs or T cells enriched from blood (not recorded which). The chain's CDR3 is CASSFSGSRYNEQFF. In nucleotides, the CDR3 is TGTGCCAGCAGCTTTAGCGGGAGTAGGTACAATGAGCAGTTCTTC.